One sample yielded the 2 T cell receptor beta chains listed below, sequenced in a study of CD8 T cells in Susac syndrome. RNA, at about 0.5 to 1 ug, was reverse transcribed with random hexamers. TCRdb called the immunoSEQ multiplex PCR reads again in MiXCR, with one record for every CDR3 protein. The table records about 190,000 distinct CDR3 sequences, roughly 92% of them present only once. Input material: CD4+ T cells from PBMCs. These receptors were obtained from a human donor in good health.

The chain carries TRBV5-1 and TRBJ2-3, with D possibly matching TRBD2 (5 bases). This CDR3 is built from 14 residues. Germline V lookup: CDR1 SGHRS, CDR2 YFSETQ. The V gene lost 6 bases and the J gene lost 5 bases, with 16 bases spanning the gap. CDR3 in DNA: TGCGCCAGCAACCCGGACTCCCTATTAGATACGCAGTATTTT. Translating gives CASNPDSLLDTQYF. Using reference TRBV5-1 and TRBJ2-3 for the parts outside the CDR3, the full variable domain is KAGVTQTPRYLIKTRGQQVTLSCSPISGHRSVSWYQQTPGQGLQFLFEYFSETQRNKGNFPGRFSGRQFSNSRSEMNVSTLELGDSALYLCASNPDSLLDTQYFGPGTRLTVL.

The CDR3 DNA is TGCAGTGCTCCACCCCGGACAGGGGTTGGCCACGAGCAGTACTTC. Translated: CSAPPRTGVGHEQYF. V gene TRBV20-1 combines with J gene TRBJ2-7, with TRBD1 matching over 9 bases. V gave up 5 bases and J gave up 5 bases; unmatched junction bases: 13. CDR1 DFQATT and CDR2 SNEGSKA come from the germline V gene (reference sequence). The CDR3 is 15 residues long.